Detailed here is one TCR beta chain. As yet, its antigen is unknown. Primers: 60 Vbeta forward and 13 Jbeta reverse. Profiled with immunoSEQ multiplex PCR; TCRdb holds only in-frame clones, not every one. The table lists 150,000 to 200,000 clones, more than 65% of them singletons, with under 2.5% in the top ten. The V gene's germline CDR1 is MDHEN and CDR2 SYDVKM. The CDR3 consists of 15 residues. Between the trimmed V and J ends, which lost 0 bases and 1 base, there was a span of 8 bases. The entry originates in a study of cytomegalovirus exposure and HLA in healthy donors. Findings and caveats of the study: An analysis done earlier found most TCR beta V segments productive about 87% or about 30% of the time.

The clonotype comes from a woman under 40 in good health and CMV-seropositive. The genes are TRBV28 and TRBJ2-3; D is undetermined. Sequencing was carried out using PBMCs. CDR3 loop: CASSLWSLGTDTQYF. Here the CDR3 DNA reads TGTGCCAGCAGTTTATGGAGTCTCGGCACAGATACGCAGTATTTT. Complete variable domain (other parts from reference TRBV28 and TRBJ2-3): DVKVTQSSRYLVKRTGEKVFLECVQDMDHENMFWYRQDPGLGLRLIYFSYDVKMKEKGDIPEGYSVSREKKERFSLILESASTNQTSMYLCASSLWSLGTDTQYFGPGTRLTVL.